The clone carrying this T cell receptor beta chain has a handful of counts. The data stem from a study of T-cell reconstitution after alpha-beta-depleted transplantation in children. Germline V gene data show CDR1 as MGHRA and CDR2 as YSYEKL. The V gene lost 6 bases and the J gene lost 4 bases, with 10 bases spanning the gap. This CDR3 is built from 13 residues. The TCRbeta library incorporated unique molecular identifiers. TCRdb independently ran MiXCR on the PCR reads; one entry per CDR3 protein. The data contain some 500,000 distinct CDR3 sequences, about 16% of them singletons. The rearrangement uses TRBV4-1 and TRBJ2-1; unclear D gene. The TCR was taken from a human donor who donated a stem cell graft to a child with acute lymphoblastic leukemia. Source: PBMCs from the stem cell graft donor, taken from the stem cell graft. In nucleotides, the CDR3 is TGCGCCAGCAGTTTCGACGAATACAATGAGCAGTTCTTC. Amino acids: CASSFDEYNEQFF.